This T cell receptor (beta chain) derives from a study of PD-L1 blockade in urothelial cancer. Study information: The number of prior chemotherapy regimens per patient was 0 to 3. Analysis of blood occurred 3 weeks (second dose) and 6 weeks after treatment start.

Time point in this sample: pretreatment peripheral blood. CDR3 size: 16 residues. Germline V gene lookup returns CDR1 MNHNS and CDR2 SASEGT. With V trimmed by 4 bases and J by 7 bases, 13 bases remained unmatched. Every PCR received spiked-in synthetic TCR analog templates. TCRdb's table, derived via immunoSEQ multiplex PCR, lists solely in-frame clones and lacks some. The table records around 70,000 clones, roughly 90% of them present only once. This receptor was obtained from a man between 65 and 80 years old with urothelial cancer. The genes are TRBV6-1 and TRBJ1-2; 9 positions match TRBD1. The sequences come from PBMCs, collected around atezolizumab (anti-PD-L1) treatment. The CDR3 sequence is CASSAYNRDRVLGYTF. In DNA, the CDR3 is TGTGCCAGCAGTGCATACAACCGGGACAGGGTTCTTGGCTACACCTTC.